This T cell receptor (beta chain) was identified during a study of cytomegalovirus exposure and HLA in healthy donors. At the level of the study: Researchers previously reported finding 90 million to 120 million unique TCR beta sequences from 170 million or so T cells. General study findings and limits: Researchers reported that a few CMV-associated chains were confirmed in vitro as CMV antigen-specific. CMV serostatus was the only immune exposure information that was available. The study labeled fewer than 200 TCR beta chains cytomegalovirus-associated.

The CDR3 extends over 17 amino acids. V was pared by 3 bases and J by 2 bases, with 20 bases between. Germline V gene lookup returns CDR1 SNHLY and CDR2 FYNNEI. With 60 Vbeta and 13 Jbeta primers, the PCR was carried out. TCRdb's table, derived via immunoSEQ multiplex PCR, lists solely in-frame clones and lacks some. The sample includes tens of thousands of clones, over 60% seen only once; the top ten take about 12%. In regard to this clone: Its matching antigen is unknown.

V and J are TRBV2 and TRBJ2-7; the D gene is possibly TRBD2 (6 bases). The source is a male donor in good health and CMV-seropositive. The material sequenced was PBMCs. The DNA for the CDR3 is TGTGCCAGCAGTGACTCTAATCGCGGGGTAGCCCCCTACGAGCAGTACTTC. Its protein is CASSDSNRGVAPYEQYF.